This is a list of T cell receptor beta chains from one sample in a study of CD4 T cells in relation to SARS-CoV-2 and coronaviruses. Clones were sequenced by immunoSEQ multiplex PCR, and TCRdb holds only the in-frame ones, with some missing. This sample has 20,000 or so clones, with about 86% found just once. For these receptors, no antigen is known. The sequenced material came from CD4+ T cells from PBMCs, cultured in vitro. These receptors all come from a human donor in good health. Both conserved end residues are part of each CDR3. D genes are given only for firm matches. Clone size is not always given. Where it is, it says once, few, many or a class for expanded clones.

j_gene,d_gene,abundance,v_gene,CDR3aa,CDR3nt
TRBJ1-1,TRBD1,NA,TRBV4-3,CASSQNLGQGVNTEAFF,TGCGCCAGCAGCCAGAACCTGGGACAGGGAGTGAACACTGAAGCTTTCTTT
TRBJ1-3,NA,NA,TRBV7-2,CASSFGLWTSGNTIYF,TGTGCCAGCAGCTTTGGGCTTTGGACCTCTGGAAACACCATATATTTT
TRBJ1-5,TRBD1,NA,TRBV7-7,CASGMTGGAANQPQHF,TGTGCCAGCGGGATGACAGGGGGCGCGGCTAATCAGCCCCAGCATTTT
TRBJ2-3,TRBD2,NA,TRBV5-1,CASSLAGTSTDTQYF,TGCGCCAGCAGTTTAGCGGGGACTAGCACAGATACGCAGTATTTT
TRBJ1-2,TRBD1,NA,TRBV5-4,CASSLMDRAYGYTF,TGTGCCAGCAGCTTAATGGACAGGGCCTATGGCTACACCTTC
TRBJ1-1,NA,NA,TRBV7-2,CASSPRDYRGTEAFF,TGTGCCAGCAGCCCACGAGACTACCGTGGGACTGAAGCTTTCTTT
TRBJ2-7,NA,once,TRBV29-1,CSSRQGYEQYF,TGCAGCTCCCGGCAGGGGTACGAGCAGTACTTC
TRBJ2-5,TRBD1,NA,TRBV18,CASSSSGTGLLETQYF,TGTGCCAGCTCATCATCCGGGACAGGGCTTCTTGAGACCCAGTACTTC
TRBJ1-1,TRBD1,NA,TRBV7-8,CASNLNPGGLTEAFF,TGTGCCAGCAACCTCAATCCAGGGGGCTTAACTGAAGCTTTCTTT
TRBJ1-2,NA,NA,TRBV11-2,CASSLGQWYGYTF,TGTGCCAGCAGCTTAGGGCAGTGGTATGGCTACACCTTC
TRBJ2-3,NA,NA,TRBV6-2/TRBV6-3,CASSSSTDTQYF,TGTGCCAGCAGCTCTAGCACAGATACGCAGTATTTT
TRBJ1-1,NA,NA,TRBV27,CASSFNGDTEAFF,TGTGCCAGCAGTTTTAATGGGGACACTGAAGCTTTCTTT
TRBJ2-5,TRBD1,NA,TRBV6-2/TRBV6-3,CASRPGTGRETQYF,TGTGCCAGCAGACCTGGGACAGGGAGGGAGACCCAGTACTTC
TRBJ1-6,TRBD1,NA,TRBV9,CASSVSGTDNSPLHF,TGTGCCAGCAGCGTCTCCGGGACAGATAATTCACCCCTCCACTTT
TRBJ1-5,TRBD1,NA,TRBV10-3,CAISESQGADQPQHF,TGTGCCATCAGTGAGTCGCAGGGGGCGGACCAGCCCCAGCATTTT
TRBJ1-3,NA,NA,TRBV10-3,CAARQTSSGNTIYF,TGTGCCGCGCGACAGACCAGCTCTGGAAACACCATATATTTT
TRBJ1-4,TRBD1,NA,TRBV2,CASREQGAPNEKLFF,TGTGCCAGCAGGGAACAGGGGGCGCCTAATGAAAAACTGTTTTTT
TRBJ2-2,NA,NA,TRBV4-3,CASSPIDDTGELFF,TGCGCCAGCAGCCCCATAGATGACACCGGGGAGCTGTTTTTT
TRBJ2-7,NA,NA,TRBV2,CASSEDTYEQYF,TGTGCCAGCAGTGAGGACACCTACGAGCAGTACTTC
TRBJ2-5,NA,NA,TRBV9,CASSPRDWFEETQYF,TGTGCCAGCAGCCCCCGAGACTGGTTCGAAGAGACCCAGTACTTC
TRBJ1-4,NA,NA,TRBV20-1,CSAILNEKLFF,TGCAGTGCAATACTCAATGAAAAACTGTTTTTT
TRBJ2-7,TRBD2,NA,TRBV10-1,CASSESGALRSTTGTRESEQYF,TGCGCCAGCAGTGAGTCGGGGGCCCTCCGATCGACGACCGGGACTAGAGAGAGCGAGCAGTACTTC
TRBJ2-2,TRBD1,NA,TRBV9,CASSVGTGVTGELFF,TGTGCCAGCAGCGTGGGGACAGGGGTCACCGGGGAGCTGTTTTTT
TRBJ2-5,NA,NA,TRBV5-6,CASSLAPRERYWETQYF,TGTGCCAGCAGCTTGGCCCCCCGGGAGAGGTATTGGGAGACCCAGTACTTC
TRBJ2-7,TRBD1,NA,TRBV28,CASRSGQGYEQYF,TGTGCCAGCAGATCGGGACAGGGCTACGAGCAGTACTTC
TRBJ2-1,NA,NA,TRBV11-2,CASSLAGVYNEQFF,TGTGCCAGCAGCTTAGCGGGCGTCTACAATGAGCAGTTCTTC
TRBJ2-7,TRBD2,NA,TRBV6-2/TRBV6-3,CASSQAGRVLHF,TGTGCCAGCAGTCAGGCGGGGAGGGTGTTGCACTTC
TRBJ2-7,NA,NA,TRBV6-6,CASGGAGLYEQYF,TGTGCCAGCGGGGGGGCAGGTCTCTACGAGCAGTACTTC
TRBJ1-2,TRBD1,few,TRBV11-2,CASSLGDSWYGYTF,TGTGCCAGCAGCCTGGGGGACAGTTGGTATGGCTACACCTTC
TRBJ1-2,NA,NA,TRBV6-1,CASSERGVYGYTF,TGTGCCAGCAGTGAGAGGGGCGTCTATGGCTACACCTTC
TRBJ1-5,TRBD1,NA,TRBV6-2/TRBV6-3,CASSSLGRGDQPQHF,TGTGCCAGCAGTTCCCTCGGCAGGGGGGATCAGCCCCAGCATTTT
TRBJ2-5,NA,NA,TRBV25-1,CASKGLNQETQYF,TGTGCCAGCAAGGGGCTTAATCAAGAGACCCAGTACTTC
TRBJ1-4,NA,NA,TRBV7-9,CASSIDTSANEKLFF,TGTGCCAGCAGCATTGACACTTCGGCTAATGAAAAACTGTTTTTT